The 16 T cell receptor beta chains below were found in one sample sequenced in a study of OX40 agonist ivuxolimab in advanced cancers. Libraries were constructed by the immunoSEQ multiplex PCR assay. This is the immuneACCESS table as TCRdb keeps it, with only in-frame sequences that have V and J called. A part of the clones is gone; compared with another copy, unresolved V genes explain less than half, and the rest is unexplained. This sample gives roughly 71,000 clones in total; 85% of them show up just once. The top ten hold 0.83% of the sample. The source material was CD4+ or CD8+ T cells sorted from blood, sampled in a trial of the OX40 agonist ivuxolimab. Receptors originate from an adult with an advanced solid tumor such as melanoma, head and neck, liver or kidney cancer.

The chain is built from TRBV11-1 and TRBJ1-5; 7 bases are a match to TRBD1. CDR1 is SGHAT, CDR2 FQDESV, per germline (reference sequence). The CDR3 runs to 13 residues. V shed 6 bases, J shed 7 bases, and the junction held 6 bases outside the gene matches. CDR3 loop: CASSLLTGQPQHF. The CDR3 DNA is TGTGCCAGCAGTCTCTTGACAGGGCAGCCCCAGCATTTT.

J is TRBJ1-2 and V is TRBV11-3, with D unresolved. This CDR3 is 14 amino acids long. Germline lookup yields CDR1 SGHNT and CDR2 YENEEA. Trimming stripped 2 bases from V and 2 bases from J, with 9 bases between. As DNA, the CDR3 is TGTGCCAGCAGCTTAAGGTCCGGGAACTATGGCTACACCTTC. Its translation: CASSLRSGNYGYTF.

This chain uses TRBV7-2 with TRBJ1-1; maybe TRBD1 (5 bases). V lost 6 bases, J lost 4 bases, and 15 bases lay in between. This CDR3 region has 14 residues. Germline V gives CDR1 SGHTA, CDR2 FQGNSA. CDR3 sequence: CASSLGAGRTEAFF. Written as DNA, the CDR3 is TGTGCCAGCAGTCTAGGGGCAGGCCGCACTGAAGCTTTCTTT.

The chain has TRBV1 and TRBJ1-1; the tabulated D call, TRBD1, remains unverified against the DNA. TRBV1 is assigned pseudogene status. The CDR3 is 14 amino acids. CDR3 loop: CTSSRQGGFTEAFF. In DNA form, the CDR3 reads TGCACCAGCAGCCGACAGGGGGGATTCACTGAAGCTTTCTTT.

This chain uses TRBV6-5 with TRBJ2-3; a weak D match, TRBD2 (5 bases). V dropped 6 bases and J dropped 4 bases, with 11 bases sitting between them. CDR1 and CDR2 from the germline V gene are MNHEY and SVGAGI. CDR3 length equals 13 residues. This chain's CDR3 is CASSIREADTQYF. In DNA, the CDR3 is TGTGCCAGCAGCATCCGGGAAGCAGATACGCAGTATTTT.

This clone showed up just a few times. The rearrangement joins TRBV7-9 to TRBJ2-4; D is perhaps TRBD2 (6 bases). This CDR3 is built from 14 residues. V was pared by 3 bases and J by 1 base, with 7 bases between. Germline V lookup: CDR1 SEHNR, CDR2 FQNEAQ (reference sequence). The CDR3 is CASSFGGAKNIQYF. As DNA, the CDR3 is TGTGCCAGCAGCTTCGGAGGGGCCAAAAACATTCAGTACTTC.

The chain couples TRBV19 to TRBJ1-4; 9 bases align to TRBD1. The CDR3 has 14 amino acids. The J segment lost 8 bases and the V segment lost 6 bases, leaving 7 bases of the junction unmatched. Germline V gene data show CDR1 as LNHDA and CDR2 as SQIVND (reference sequence). The CDR3 sequence is CASSWDRVGEKLFF. The CDR3 bases are TGTGCCAGTAGCTGGGACAGGGTGGGCGAAAAACTGTTTTTT.

The rearrangement links TRBV6-6 to TRBJ2-2; D could derive from TRBD1 or TRBD2 (5 bases each). The V gene lost 0 bases and the J gene lost 8 bases, with 10 bases spanning the gap. The CDR3 runs to 14 residues. Germline CDR1 is MNHNY and CDR2 is SVGAGI (reference sequence). The CDR3 here is CASSYSTWGGELFF. As DNA, the CDR3 is TGTGCCAGCAGTTACTCGACTTGGGGGGGGGAGCTGTTTTTT.

The chain employs TRBV7-3 and TRBJ2-3; weak D call: TRBD2 (5 bases). The CDR3 is 15 amino acids. V lost 5 bases to trimming and J lost 7 bases, with 19 bases between them. From germline, CDR1 is SGHTA and CDR2 FQGTGA. The CDR3 bases are TGTGCCAGCAGCGCGAAGAGCGGAGGACTCTATACGCAGTATTTT. Translated, it gives CASSAKSGGLYTQYF.

The J gene is TRBJ2-7, the V gene TRBV7-9, with 9 bases identical to TRBD1. The CDR3 is made up of 15 amino acids. Per the germline V gene, CDR1 is SEHNR and CDR2 is FQNEAQ (reference sequence). Losses at the gene ends were 5 bases for V and 2 bases for J; bases not matched to a gene: 7. The CDR3 loop is CASSPRDRATYEQYF. CDR3 in DNA: TGTGCCAGCAGCCCCCGGGACAGGGCTACCTACGAGCAGTACTTC.

This clone has just one count. The J gene is TRBJ2-1, the V gene TRBV4-1; D is unresolved. CDR1 and CDR2 from the germline V gene are MGHRA and YSYEKL. V lost 4 bases and J lost 6, with 13 bases in between. CDR3 length: 14 residues. The CDR3 nucleotides are TGCGCCAGCAGCCTCGGCCGGGTTTTCAATGAGCAGTTCTTC. It codes for CASSLGRVFNEQFF.

This rearrangement joins TRBV18 to TRBJ2-1; 14 nucleotides agree with TRBD2. Per germline, CDR1 KGHSH and CDR2 LQKENI. The CDR3 loop spans 14 amino acids. J gave up 9 bases and V 3 bases, and 1 base lay outside the gene matches. The CDR3 DNA reads as TGTGCCAGCTCACCGACTAGCGGGAGGGTTGAGCAGTTCTTC. Residues: CASSPTSGRVEQFF.

The CDR3 nucleotides read TGCGCCAGCAGCTTGGTGGCAGGGTCAGGAGAGACCCAGTACTTC. Translating it yields CASSLVAGSGETQYF. V gene TRBV5-1 combines with J gene TRBJ2-5; D perhaps matches TRBD1 (5 bases). Germline V gene data show CDR1 as SGHRS and CDR2 as YFSETQ. The CDR3 contains 15 residues. V lost 0 bases, J lost 4 bases, and 13 bases lay in between.

As regards this clone: Additional DNA sequences in this sample encode the identical CDR3. J is TRBJ2-7 and V is TRBV5-1; D call uncertain. There are 11 residues in the CDR3. The germline gives CDR1 SGHRS, CDR2 YFSETQ. The ends were cut back, 2 bases at V and 0 bases at J, with 0 bases in the middle. The CDR3: CASSFSYEQYF. CDR3 nucleotides: TGCGCCAGCAGCTTCTCCTACGAGCAGTACTTC.

This chain links TRBV11-1 with TRBJ2-1; D is perhaps TRBD2 (7 bases). From germline, CDR1 is SGHAT and CDR2 FQDESV (reference sequence). The CDR3 consists of 11 residues. Between the trimmed V and J ends, which lost 5 bases and 10 bases, there was a span of 9 bases. The CDR3 here is CASSRGGEQFF. The CDR3 bases are TGTGCCAGCAGCAGGGGGGGAGAGCAGTTCTTC. Combining the CDR3 with reference TRBV11-1 and TRBJ2-1 gives the whole variable domain EAEVAQSPRYKITEKSQAVAFWCDPISGHATLYWYRQILGQGPELLVQFQDESVVDDSQLPKDRFSAERLKGVDSTLKIQPAELGDSAMYLCASSRGGEQFFGPGTRLTVL.

This clone has more than one count but fewer than ten. The V and J genes are TRBV4-2 and TRBJ1-2; 10 bases map to TRBD1. The CDR3 has 14 residues. The V and J ends lost 0 bases and 7 bases, in that order; junction bases with no gene match: 2. Per germline, CDR1 LGHNA and CDR2 YNFKEQ. The CDR3 region has the DNA TGTGCCAGCAGCCAAGAGGGACAGGGGTTTGGCTACACCTTC. Its protein is CASSQEGQGFGYTF.